The subject of this entry is one T cell receptor beta chain. Sequencing was performed with immunoSEQ multiplex PCR; in TCRdb, only in-frame clones are kept and a portion is missing. The sample records 75,000 to 80,000 clones, about 93% being singletons. The sample belongs to a study of T cell changes during pregnancy in multiple sclerosis. The V gene lost 4 bases and the J gene lost 14 bases, with 11 bases spanning the gap. Germline CDR1 is MNHNY and CDR2 is SVGAGI (reference sequence). The CDR3 is made up of 10 amino acids. This receptor was taken from a female donor in good health, enrolled as a control in a pregnancy study. The V call is TRBV6-6, the J call TRBJ1-1; D ambiguous. Specimen: peripheral blood, collected in the second trimester of pregnancy. The chain's CDR3 is CASSSGVVFF. DNA of the CDR3: TGTGCCAGCAGTTCCGGGGTGGTGTTCTTT.